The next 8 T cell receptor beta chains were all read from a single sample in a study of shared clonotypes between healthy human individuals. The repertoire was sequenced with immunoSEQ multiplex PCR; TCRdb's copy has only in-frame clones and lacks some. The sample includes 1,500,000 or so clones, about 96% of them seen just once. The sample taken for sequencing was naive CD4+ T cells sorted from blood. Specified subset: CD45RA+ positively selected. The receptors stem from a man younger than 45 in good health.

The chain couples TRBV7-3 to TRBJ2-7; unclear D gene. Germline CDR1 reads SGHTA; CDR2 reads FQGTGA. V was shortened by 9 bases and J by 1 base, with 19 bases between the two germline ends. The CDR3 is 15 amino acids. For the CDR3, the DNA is TGTGCCAGATCTGGAGTTAGAGGTGGGTCCTACGAGCAGTACTTC. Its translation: CARSGVRGGSYEQYF.

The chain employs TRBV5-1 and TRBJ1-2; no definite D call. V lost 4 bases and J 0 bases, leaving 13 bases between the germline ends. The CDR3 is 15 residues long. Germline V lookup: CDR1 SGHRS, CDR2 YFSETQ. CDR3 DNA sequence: TGCGCCAGCAGCCCCCAACCCGAAGCTAACTATGGCTACACCTTC. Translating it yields CASSPQPEANYGYTF.

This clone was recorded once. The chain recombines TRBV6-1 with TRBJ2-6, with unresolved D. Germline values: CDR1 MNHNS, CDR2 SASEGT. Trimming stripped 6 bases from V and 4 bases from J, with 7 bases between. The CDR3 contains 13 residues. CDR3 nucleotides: TGTGCCAGCAGGCCGCCGGGGGCCAACGTCCTGACTTTC. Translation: CASRPPGANVLTF.

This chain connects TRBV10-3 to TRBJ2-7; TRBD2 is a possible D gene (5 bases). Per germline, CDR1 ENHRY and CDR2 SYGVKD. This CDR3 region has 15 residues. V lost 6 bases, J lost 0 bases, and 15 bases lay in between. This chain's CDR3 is CAIREEGHGSYEQYF. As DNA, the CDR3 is TGTGCCATCAGGGAGGAAGGGCATGGCTCCTACGAGCAGTACTTC.

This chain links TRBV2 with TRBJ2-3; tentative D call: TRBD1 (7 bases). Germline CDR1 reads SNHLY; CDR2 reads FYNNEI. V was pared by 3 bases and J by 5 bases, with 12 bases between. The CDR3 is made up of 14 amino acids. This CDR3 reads CASSEEQGGDTQYF. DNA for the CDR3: TGTGCCAGCAGTGAGGAGCAGGGGGGAGATACGCAGTATTTT.

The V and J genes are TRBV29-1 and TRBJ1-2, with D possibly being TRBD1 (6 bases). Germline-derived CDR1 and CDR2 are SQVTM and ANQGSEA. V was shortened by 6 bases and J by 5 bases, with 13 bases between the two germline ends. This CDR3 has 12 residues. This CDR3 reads CSVYRERYGYTF. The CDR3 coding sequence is TGCAGCGTCTACAGGGAGAGGTATGGCTACACCTTC.

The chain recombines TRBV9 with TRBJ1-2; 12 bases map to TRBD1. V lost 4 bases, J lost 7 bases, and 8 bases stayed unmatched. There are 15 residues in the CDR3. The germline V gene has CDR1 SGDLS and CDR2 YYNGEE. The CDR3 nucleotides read TGTGCCAGCAGCCCTCAGGGACAGGGGGCTCTTGGCTACACCTTC. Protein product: CASSPQGQGALGYTF.

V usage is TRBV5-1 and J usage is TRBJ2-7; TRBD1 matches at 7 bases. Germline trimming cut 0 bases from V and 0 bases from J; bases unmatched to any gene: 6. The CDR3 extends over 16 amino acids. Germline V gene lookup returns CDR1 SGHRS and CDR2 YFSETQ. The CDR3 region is CASSLGSGTVSYEQYF. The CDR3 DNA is TGCGCCAGCAGCTTGGGGTCTGGGACAGTCTCCTACGAGCAGTACTTC. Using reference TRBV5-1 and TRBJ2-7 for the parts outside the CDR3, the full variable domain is KAGVTQTPRYLIKTRGQQVTLSCSPISGHRSVSWYQQTPGQGLQFLFEYFSETQRNKGNFPGRFSGRQFSNSRSEMNVSTLELGDSALYLCASSLGSGTVSYEQYFGPGTRLTVT.